The entry below gives a single T cell receptor beta chain sequence along with its context. Its antigen is not known. Clones were read by immunoSEQ multiplex PCR, and TCRdb kept only the in-frame ones, dropping some. The sample carries about 42,000 clones, roughly 86% recorded once. These data originate in a study of OX40 agonist ivuxolimab in advanced cancers. Study-level results: In general, CD8+ T cells held more expanded clones than CD4+ did, on average.

The source material was CD4+ or CD8+ T cells sorted from blood, sampled in a trial of the OX40 agonist ivuxolimab. This receptor was obtained from an adult with an advanced solid tumor such as melanoma, head and neck, liver or kidney cancer.

For the CDR3, the DNA is TGTGCCACCAGCAGGGGGGTTGGGCTAGACGCAGATACGCAGTATTTT. As protein: CATSRGVGLDADTQYF. The chain employs TRBV15 and TRBJ2-3; D may correspond to TRBD1 or TRBD2 (5 bases each). This CDR3 comprises 16 residues. V gave up 3 bases and J gave up 4 bases, with 17 bases separating them. Germline CDR1 and CDR2: LNHNV and YYDKDF (reference sequence).